This paragraph covers one TCR beta chain sequence. In the library, each TCR cDNA molecule bore its own unique molecular identifier. In TCRdb, the 5' RACE reads were re-called with MiXCR into one record per CDR3 protein. The sample lists tens of thousands of distinct CDR3 sequences; about 20% were seen once. Germline CDR1 DFQATT, CDR2 SNEGSKA (reference sequence). The V segment lost 6 bases and the J segment 6 bases; nucleotides outside the gene matches: 10. The CDR3 is made up of 14 amino acids. The data stem from a study of spatial heterogeneity in lung cancer. Sample time point: sample taken at primary tumor resection. Tumor, nontumor lung or frozen PBMC supplied whole RNA, sequenced without sorting. Untreated early-stage non-small cell lung cancer patients, around 70 in total, were the donors.

V gene TRBV20-1 combines with J gene TRBJ2-3; TRBD1 matches at 9 bases. Specimen: PBMCs, collected at surgery. The clonotype was recovered from a male donor with early-stage non-small cell lung cancer. The CDR3: CSAGTGSQEDTQYF. The CDR3 coding sequence is TGCAGTGCCGGGACAGGGTCCCAAGAGGATACGCAGTATTTT.